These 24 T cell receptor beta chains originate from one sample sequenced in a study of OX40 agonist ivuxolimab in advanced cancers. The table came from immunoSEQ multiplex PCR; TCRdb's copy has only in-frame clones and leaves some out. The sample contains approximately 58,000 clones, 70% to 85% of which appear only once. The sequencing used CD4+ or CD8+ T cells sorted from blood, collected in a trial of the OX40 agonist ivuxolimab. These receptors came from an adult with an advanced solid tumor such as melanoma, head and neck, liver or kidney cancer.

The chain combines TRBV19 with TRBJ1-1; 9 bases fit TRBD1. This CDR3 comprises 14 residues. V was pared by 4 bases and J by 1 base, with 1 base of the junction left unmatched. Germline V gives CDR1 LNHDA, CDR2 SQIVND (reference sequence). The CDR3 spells CASSRGQGNTEAFF. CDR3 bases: TGTGCCAGTAGTAGGGGACAGGGGAACACTGAAGCTTTCTTT. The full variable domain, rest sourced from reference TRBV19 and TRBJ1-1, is DGGITQSPKYLFRKEGQNVTLSCEQNLNHDAMYWYRQDPGQGLRLIYYSQIVNDFQKGDIAEGYSVSREKKESFPLTVTSAQKNPTAFYLCASSRGQGNTEAFFGQGTRLTVV.

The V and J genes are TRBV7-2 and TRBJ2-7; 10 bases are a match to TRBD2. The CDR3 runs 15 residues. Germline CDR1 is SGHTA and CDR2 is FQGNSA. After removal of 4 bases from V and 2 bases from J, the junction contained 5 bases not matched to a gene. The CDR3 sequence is CASSSFSGRPYEQYF. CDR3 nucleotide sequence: TGTGCCAGCAGCTCCTTTAGCGGGAGGCCCTACGAGCAGTACTTC. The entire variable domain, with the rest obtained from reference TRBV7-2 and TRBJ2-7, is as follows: GAGVSQSPSNKVTEKGKDVELRCDPISGHTALYWYRQSLGQGLEFLIYFQGNSAPDKSGLPSDRFSAERTGGSVSTLTIQRTQQEDSAVYLCASSSFSGRPYEQYFGPGTRLTVT.

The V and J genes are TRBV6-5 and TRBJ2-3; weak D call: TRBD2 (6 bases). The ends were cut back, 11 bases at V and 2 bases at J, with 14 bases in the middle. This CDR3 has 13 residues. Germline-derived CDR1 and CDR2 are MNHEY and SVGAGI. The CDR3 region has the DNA TGTGCCGTCCTCGGAGGGGACACAGATACGCAGTATTTT. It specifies CAVLGGDTDTQYF.

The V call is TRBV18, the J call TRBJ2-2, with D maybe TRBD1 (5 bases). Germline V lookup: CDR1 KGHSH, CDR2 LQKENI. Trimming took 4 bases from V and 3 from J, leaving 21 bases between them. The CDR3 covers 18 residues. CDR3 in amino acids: CASSRQFRARADTGELFF. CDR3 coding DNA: TGTGCCAGCTCACGACAGTTCCGGGCAAGGGCGGACACCGGGGAGCTGTTTTTT.

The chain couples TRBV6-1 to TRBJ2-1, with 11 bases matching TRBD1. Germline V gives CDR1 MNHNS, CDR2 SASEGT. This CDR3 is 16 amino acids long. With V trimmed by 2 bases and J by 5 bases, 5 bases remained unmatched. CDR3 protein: CASSELDRGLNNEQFF. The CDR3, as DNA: TGTGCCAGCAGTGAACTGGACAGGGGGCTCAACAATGAGCAGTTCTTC.

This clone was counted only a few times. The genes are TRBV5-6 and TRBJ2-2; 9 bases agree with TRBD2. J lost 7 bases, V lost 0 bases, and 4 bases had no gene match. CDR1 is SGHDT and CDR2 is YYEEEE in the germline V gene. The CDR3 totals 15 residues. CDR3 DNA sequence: TGTGCCAGCAGCTTGGCTAGCGGGAATTTCGGGGAGCTGTTTTTT. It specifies CASSLASGNFGELFF.

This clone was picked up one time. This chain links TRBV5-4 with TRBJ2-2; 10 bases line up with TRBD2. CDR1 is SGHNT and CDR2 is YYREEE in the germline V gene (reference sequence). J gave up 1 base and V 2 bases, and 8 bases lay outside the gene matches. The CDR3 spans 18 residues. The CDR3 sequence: CASSFLGSSGGNTGELFF. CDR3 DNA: TGTGCCAGCAGCTTCCTCGGGTCTAGCGGGGGGAACACCGGGGAGCTGTTTTTT.

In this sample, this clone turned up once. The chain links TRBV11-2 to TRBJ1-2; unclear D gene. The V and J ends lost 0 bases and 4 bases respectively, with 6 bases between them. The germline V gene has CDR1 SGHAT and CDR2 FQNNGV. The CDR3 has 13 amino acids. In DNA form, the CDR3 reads TGTGCCAGCAGCTTAGAAGCGGTCTATGGCTACACCTTC. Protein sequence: CASSLEAVYGYTF.

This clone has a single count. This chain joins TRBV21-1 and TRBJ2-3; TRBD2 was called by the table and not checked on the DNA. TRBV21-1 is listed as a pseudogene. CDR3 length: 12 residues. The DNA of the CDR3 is TGTGCCAGCAGGAGGACTAGCGGGAGGCAGTATTTT. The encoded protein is CASRRTSGRQYF.

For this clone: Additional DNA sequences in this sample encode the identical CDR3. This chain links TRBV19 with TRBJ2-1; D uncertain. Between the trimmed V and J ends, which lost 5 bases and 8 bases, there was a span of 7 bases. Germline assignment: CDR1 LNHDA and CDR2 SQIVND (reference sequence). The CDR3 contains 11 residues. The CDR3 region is CASSRWDEQFF. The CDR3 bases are TGTGCCAGTAGTCGGTGGGATGAGCAGTTCTTC.

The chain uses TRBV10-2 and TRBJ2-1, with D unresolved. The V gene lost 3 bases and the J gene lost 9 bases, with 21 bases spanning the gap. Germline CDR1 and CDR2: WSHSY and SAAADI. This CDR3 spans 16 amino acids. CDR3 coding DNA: TGCGCCAGCAGTGATTCGACCGGGCCCCGTTCCAGTGAGCAGTTCTTC. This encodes CASSDSTGPRSSEQFF.

CDR3 sequence: CASSTRGGAGYGYTF. The DNA of the CDR3 is TGTGCCAGCAGCACCCGGGGAGGGGCTGGCTATGGCTACACCTTC. J is TRBJ1-2 and V is TRBV6-5, with D perhaps TRBD1 (5 bases). V shed 6 bases and J shed 4 bases, with 18 bases lying between them. Germline lookup yields CDR1 MNHEY and CDR2 SVGAGI. The CDR3 is 15 amino acids.

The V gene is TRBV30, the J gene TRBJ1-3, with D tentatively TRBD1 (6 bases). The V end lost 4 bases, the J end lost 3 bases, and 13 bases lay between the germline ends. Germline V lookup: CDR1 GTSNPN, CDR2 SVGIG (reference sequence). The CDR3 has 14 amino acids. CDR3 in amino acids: CAWTPGALGNTIYF. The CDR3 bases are TGTGCCTGGACCCCAGGGGCTCTTGGAAACACCATATATTTT.

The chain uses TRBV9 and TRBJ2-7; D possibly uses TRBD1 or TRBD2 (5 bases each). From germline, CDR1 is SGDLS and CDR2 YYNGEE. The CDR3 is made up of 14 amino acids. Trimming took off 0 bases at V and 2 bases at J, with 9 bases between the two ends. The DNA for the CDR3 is TGTGCCAGCAGCGTAGATCTGGGACCCTACGAGCAGTACTTC. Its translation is CASSVDLGPYEQYF.

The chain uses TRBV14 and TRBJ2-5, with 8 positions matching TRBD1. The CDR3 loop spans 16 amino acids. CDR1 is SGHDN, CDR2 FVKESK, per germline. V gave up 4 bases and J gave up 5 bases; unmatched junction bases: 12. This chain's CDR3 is CASSPRFQGALETQYF. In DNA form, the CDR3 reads TGTGCCAGCAGCCCCCGTTTTCAGGGGGCATTGGAGACCCAGTACTTC.

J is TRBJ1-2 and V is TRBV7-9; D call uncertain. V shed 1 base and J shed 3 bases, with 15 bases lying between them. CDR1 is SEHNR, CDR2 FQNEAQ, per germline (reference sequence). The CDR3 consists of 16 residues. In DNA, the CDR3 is TGTGCCAGCAGCTTAGAGGCAGCGGGTAATTACTATGGCTACACCTTC. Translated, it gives CASSLEAAGNYYGYTF. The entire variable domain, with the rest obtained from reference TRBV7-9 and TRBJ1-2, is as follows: DTGVSQNPRHKITKRGQNVTFRCDPISEHNRLYWYRQTLGQGPEFLTYFQNEAQLEKSRLLSDRFSAERPKGSFSTLEIQRTEQGDSAMYLCASSLEAAGNYYGYTFGSGTRLTVV.

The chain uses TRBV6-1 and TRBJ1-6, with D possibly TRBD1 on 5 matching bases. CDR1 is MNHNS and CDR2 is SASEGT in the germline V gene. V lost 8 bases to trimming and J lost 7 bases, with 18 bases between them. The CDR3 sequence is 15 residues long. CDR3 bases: TGTGCCAGCGCCCCCCAGGGTCGACTCAATTCACCCCTCCACTTT. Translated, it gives CASAPQGRLNSPLHF.

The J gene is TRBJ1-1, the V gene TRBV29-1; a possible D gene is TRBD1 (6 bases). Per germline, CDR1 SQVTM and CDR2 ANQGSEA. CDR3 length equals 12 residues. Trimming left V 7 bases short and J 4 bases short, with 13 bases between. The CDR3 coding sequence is TGCAGCGCGATAACAGGGACCACTGAAGCTTTCTTT. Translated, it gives CSAITGTTEAFF. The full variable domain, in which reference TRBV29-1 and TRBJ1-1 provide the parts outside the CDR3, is SAVISQKPSRDICQRGTSLTIQCQVDSQVTMMFWYRQQPGQSLTLIATANQGSEATYESGFVIDKFPISRPNLTFSTLTVSNMSPEDSSIYLCSAITGTTEAFFGQGTRLTVV.

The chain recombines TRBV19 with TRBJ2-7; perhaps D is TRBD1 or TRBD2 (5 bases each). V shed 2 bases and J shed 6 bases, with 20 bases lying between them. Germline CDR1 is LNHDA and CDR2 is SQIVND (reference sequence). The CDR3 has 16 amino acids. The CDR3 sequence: CASSIIVAGTHGEQYF. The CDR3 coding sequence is TGTGCCAGTAGTATAATTGTCGCAGGGACCCACGGCGAGCAGTACTTC.

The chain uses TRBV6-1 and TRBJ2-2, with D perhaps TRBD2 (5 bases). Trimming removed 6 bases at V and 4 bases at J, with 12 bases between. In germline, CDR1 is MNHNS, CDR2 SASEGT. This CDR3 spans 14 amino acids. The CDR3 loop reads CASRAEASTGELFF. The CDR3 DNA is TGTGCCAGCAGAGCGGAGGCCTCCACCGGGGAGCTGTTTTTT.

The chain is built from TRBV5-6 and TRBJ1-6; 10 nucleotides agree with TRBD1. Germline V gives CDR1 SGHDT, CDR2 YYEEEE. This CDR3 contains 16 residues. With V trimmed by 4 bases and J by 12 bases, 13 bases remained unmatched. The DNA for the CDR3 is TGTGCCAGCAGCCCGCTTGTCGACAGGGGGCTTGTACCCCTCCACTTT. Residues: CASSPLVDRGLVPLHF. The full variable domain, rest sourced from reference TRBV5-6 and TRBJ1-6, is DAGVTQSPTHLIKTRGQQVTLRCSPKSGHDTVSWYQQALGQGPQFIFQYYEEEERQRGNFPDRFSGHQFPNYSSELNVNALLLGDSALYLCASSPLVDRGLVPLHFGNGTRLTVT.

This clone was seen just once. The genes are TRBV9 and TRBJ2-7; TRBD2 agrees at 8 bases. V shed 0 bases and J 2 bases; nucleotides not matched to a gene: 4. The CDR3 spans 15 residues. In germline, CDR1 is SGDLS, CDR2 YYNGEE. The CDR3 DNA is TGTGCCAGCAGCGTAGATCCAGCGGGGGCCTACGAGCAGTACTTC. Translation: CASSVDPAGAYEQYF.

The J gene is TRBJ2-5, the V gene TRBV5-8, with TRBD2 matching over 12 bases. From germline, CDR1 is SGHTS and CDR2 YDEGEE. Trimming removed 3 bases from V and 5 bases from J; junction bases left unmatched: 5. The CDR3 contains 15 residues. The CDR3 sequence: CASSYTSGRLETQYF. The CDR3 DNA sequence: TGTGCCAGCAGCTATACTAGCGGGAGGCTTGAGACCCAGTACTTC.

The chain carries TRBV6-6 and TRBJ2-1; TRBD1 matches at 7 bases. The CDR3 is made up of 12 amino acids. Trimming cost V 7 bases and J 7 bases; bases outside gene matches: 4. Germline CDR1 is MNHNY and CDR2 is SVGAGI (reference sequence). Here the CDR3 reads CASTLQGNEQFF. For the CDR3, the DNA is TGTGCCAGCACACTACAGGGGAATGAGCAGTTCTTC.